This T cell receptor (beta chain) was documented in a study of T-cell reconstitution after alpha-beta-depleted transplantation in children. The CDR3 sequence is 15 residues long. The V gene lost 7 bases and the J gene lost 2 bases, with 17 bases spanning the gap. Construction of the TCRbeta library involved unique molecular identifiers. TCRdb re-analysed the PCR reads in MiXCR, keeping a single row per CDR3 protein. This table holds about 610,000 distinct CDR3 sequences, approximately 10% found once. The receptor's source is a human donor who donated a stem cell graft to a child with acute myeloid leukemia. The starting material was PBMCs from the stem cell graft donor, obtained from the stem cell graft. This sequence joins TRBV12-3 or TRBV12-4 and TRBJ1-2; the D is unclear. CDR3 DNA sequence: TGTGCCAGCACCATCCAAGGAGGACCGAACTATGGCTACACCTTC. Translation: CASTIQGGPNYGYTF.